Given below is one TCR beta chain in context. This record belongs to a study of blood T cell repertoires in COVID-19. The wider study: Material from acute and convalescent COVID-19 was sourced from the United States, Italy and Spain. The analysed material was cDNA or gDNA that came from T cells, B-cell-depleted T cells, or PBMCs.

V was pared by 6 bases and J by 1 base, with 18 bases between. Germline V gene lookup returns CDR1 SNHLY and CDR2 FYNNEI. The CDR3 sequence is 16 residues long. Only in-frame clones appear in the TCRdb table, and some are missing; sequencing was by immunoSEQ multiplex PCR. The sample has about 25,000 clones, 89% seen once. This sequence was found in a man between 65 and 85 years old with acute or convalescent COVID-19. The source material was peripheral blood. The rearrangement links TRBV2 to TRBJ2-5; D perhaps matches TRBD1 (6 bases). CDR3 region: CASSPATGSRQETQYF. CDR3 coding DNA: TGTGCCAGCAGCCCGGCGACAGGCTCGCGCCAAGAGACCCAGTACTTC.